The rows below give T cell receptor beta chains drawn from one sample of a study of OX40 agonist ivuxolimab in advanced cancers. Profiling relied on immunoSEQ multiplex PCR, and the TCRdb table lists in-frame clones only, not all of them. Here the sample spans some 90,000 clones, approximately 90% being singletons. The sequences come from CD4+ or CD8+ T cells sorted from blood, collected in a trial of the OX40 agonist ivuxolimab. The origin of the receptors is an adult with an advanced solid tumor such as melanoma, head and neck, liver or kidney cancer. The CDR3 runs from the conserved cysteine through the conserved F or W. A D gene is named only where the DNA matches it firmly. Where a row states a size, it is once, few, many or the class of an expanded clone; other rows omit it.

clone_size: NA; v_call: TRBV5-1; j_call: TRBJ2-1; cdr3_length: 17; d_call: TRBD2; cdr3_nt: TGCGCCAGCAGCGGTCGACTCGCGGGAGGGCCCCACAATGAGCAGTTCTTC; cdr3_aa: CASSGRLAGGPHNEQFF
clone_size: NA; v_call: TRBV9; j_call: TRBJ2-2; cdr3_length: 15; d_call: TRBD1; cdr3_nt: TGTGCCAGCAGCGCCGGACAGGGGCGGGCCGGGGAGCTGTTTTTT; cdr3_aa: CASSAGQGRAGELFF
clone_size: NA; v_call: TRBV30; j_call: TRBJ1-2; cdr3_length: 14; d_call: TRBD1; cdr3_nt: TGTGCCTGGATGGGGACAGGGAGTATCCTTGGCTACACCTTC; cdr3_aa: CAWMGTGSILGYTF
clone_size: NA; v_call: TRBV6-9; j_call: TRBJ2-1; cdr3_length: 14; d_call: NA; cdr3_nt: TGTGCCAGCAGTAGTGGCAGTTTATACAATGAGCAGTTCTTC; cdr3_aa: CASSSGSLYNEQFF
clone_size: NA; v_call: TRBV6-1; j_call: TRBJ2-1; cdr3_length: 15; d_call: TRBD2; cdr3_nt: TGTGCCAGCAGAAAAGCGGGAGGACCCTACAATGAGCAGTTCTTC; cdr3_aa: CASRKAGGPYNEQFF
clone_size: NA; v_call: TRBV5-4; j_call: TRBJ2-2; cdr3_length: 12; d_call: NA; cdr3_nt: TGTGCCAGCAGCTCTGTCACCGGGGAGCTGTTTTTT; cdr3_aa: CASSSVTGELFF
clone_size: NA; v_call: TRBV11-1; j_call: TRBJ2-7; cdr3_length: 13; d_call: TRBD2; cdr3_nt: TGTGCCAGCAGCTTACCTAGCGGGGGCGAGCAGTACTTC; cdr3_aa: CASSLPSGGEQYF
clone_size: NA; v_call: TRBV28; j_call: TRBJ2-5; cdr3_length: 15; d_call: NA; cdr3_nt: TGTGCCAGCAGTGATTTCCTACTAGCCCAAGAGACCCAGTACTTC; cdr3_aa: CASSDFLLAQETQYF
clone_size: NA; v_call: TRBV5-1; j_call: TRBJ2-2; cdr3_length: 15; d_call: TRBD1; cdr3_nt: TGCGCCAGCAGCCCGACGACAGGGGGGGCCGGGGAGCTGTTTTTT; cdr3_aa: CASSPTTGGAGELFF
clone_size: NA; v_call: TRBV7-3; j_call: TRBJ2-2; cdr3_length: 15; d_call: TRBD1; cdr3_nt: TGTGCCAGCAGCTTACAGGGGGCGGTCACCGGGGAGCTGTTTTTT; cdr3_aa: CASSLQGAVTGELFF
clone_size: NA; v_call: TRBV7-2; j_call: TRBJ2-7; cdr3_length: 15; d_call: NA; cdr3_nt: TGTGCCAGCAGCCCTCCTAATGGGGGGGCGGGAGAGCAGTACTTC; cdr3_aa: CASSPPNGGAGEQYF
clone_size: NA; v_call: TRBV5-1; j_call: TRBJ2-1; cdr3_length: 15; d_call: NA; cdr3_nt: TGCGCCAGCAGCTTGGAGGCTAGCGCATCGAATGAGCAGTTCTTC; cdr3_aa: CASSLEASASNEQFF
clone_size: once; v_call: TRBV10-1; j_call: TRBJ1-1; cdr3_length: 14; d_call: NA; cdr3_nt: TGCGCCAGCAGTCGGACCGGGCTGAACACTGAAGCTTTCTTT; cdr3_aa: CASSRTGLNTEAFF
clone_size: once; v_call: TRBV4-3; j_call: TRBJ2-3; cdr3_length: 14; d_call: NA; cdr3_nt: TGCGCCAGCAGCCGAGGCTGGACTTCAGATACGCAGTATTTT; cdr3_aa: CASSRGWTSDTQYF
clone_size: NA; v_call: TRBV30; j_call: TRBJ1-6; cdr3_length: 15; d_call: TRBD1; cdr3_nt: TGTGCCTGGAGTGTACAGGGGGCTTTTCGGTCACCCCTCCACTTT; cdr3_aa: CAWSVQGAFRSPLHF
clone_size: NA; v_call: TRBV7-9; j_call: TRBJ2-5; cdr3_length: 12; d_call: NA; cdr3_nt: TGTGCCAGCAGCTTCCCAAGGGAGACCCAGTACTTC; cdr3_aa: CASSFPRETQYF
clone_size: NA; v_call: TRBV4-1; j_call: TRBJ2-2; cdr3_length: 16; d_call: NA; cdr3_nt: TGCGCCAGCAGCCAAGATTCGGCCAGACTGCCCGGGGAGCTGTTTTTT; cdr3_aa: CASSQDSARLPGELFF
clone_size: NA; v_call: TRBV19; j_call: TRBJ1-4; cdr3_length: 13; d_call: NA; cdr3_nt: TGTGCCAGTAGTCGACAGAGCGCCGAAAAACTGTTTTTT; cdr3_aa: CASSRQSAEKLFF
clone_size: NA; v_call: TRBV25-1; j_call: TRBJ2-7; cdr3_length: 14; d_call: NA; cdr3_nt: TGTGCCAGCAGTGGCGGCCATTCCCTCGACGAGCAGTACTTC; cdr3_aa: CASSGGHSLDEQYF
clone_size: once; v_call: TRBV11-3; j_call: TRBJ2-7; cdr3_length: 13; d_call: NA; cdr3_nt: TGTGCCAGCAGCTTAGAGTTCACTTACGAGCAGTACTTC; cdr3_aa: CASSLEFTYEQYF
clone_size: NA; v_call: TRBV19; j_call: TRBJ2-6; cdr3_length: 15; d_call: NA; cdr3_nt: TGTGCCAGTAGTAAGGGAGGCTCTGGGGCCAACGTCCTGACTTTC; cdr3_aa: CASSKGGSGANVLTF
clone_size: NA; v_call: TRBV29-1; j_call: TRBJ1-3; cdr3_length: 14; d_call: NA; cdr3_nt: TGCAGCGTTGAGGACCGAAGCTCTGGAAACACCATATATTTT; cdr3_aa: CSVEDRSSGNTIYF
clone_size: once; v_call: TRBV21-1; j_call: TRBJ1-2; cdr3_length: 18; d_call: NA; cdr3_nt: TGTGCCAGCAGCAAACAGAGGGACAGAACTATGAATAACTATGGCTACACCTTC; cdr3_aa: CASSKQRDRTMNNYGYTF
clone_size: NA; v_call: TRBV6-1; j_call: TRBJ2-5; cdr3_length: 15; d_call: NA; cdr3_nt: TGTGCCAGCAGTGAAAGTCAGACTTCATGGGAGACCCAGTACTTC; cdr3_aa: CASSESQTSWETQYF
clone_size: NA; v_call: TRBV29-1; j_call: TRBJ2-1; cdr3_length: 14; d_call: NA; cdr3_nt: TGCAGCGTTGATGCTCCCCAGTCGCAAGCTAGTCAGTTCTTC; cdr3_aa: CSVDAPQSQASQFF
clone_size: NA; v_call: TRBV2; j_call: TRBJ2-1; cdr3_length: 12; d_call: TRBD1; cdr3_nt: TGTGCCACTGGGACAGGGGGCAATGAGCAGTTCTTC; cdr3_aa: CATGTGGNEQFF
clone_size: NA; v_call: TRBV18; j_call: TRBJ2-3; cdr3_length: 18; d_call: TRBD2; cdr3_nt: TGTGCCAGCTCACCCCCCGGCCTACTAGCGGGCAGCAGAGATACGCAGTATTTT; cdr3_aa: CASSPPGLLAGSRDTQYF
clone_size: NA; v_call: TRBV7-2; j_call: TRBJ1-2; cdr3_length: 14; d_call: NA; cdr3_nt: TGTGCCAGCAGCTTAGTTCAGGGAAACTATGGCTACACCTTC; cdr3_aa: CASSLVQGNYGYTF
clone_size: NA; v_call: TRBV29-1; j_call: TRBJ2-7; cdr3_length: 14; d_call: NA; cdr3_nt: TGCAGCGGCATACGGGACCGAGCTCCCTACGAGCAGTACTTC; cdr3_aa: CSGIRDRAPYEQYF
clone_size: NA; v_call: TRBV7-9; j_call: TRBJ2-2; cdr3_length: 13; d_call: NA; cdr3_nt: TGTGCCAGCAGCTTAGAGGTTGGCGGGGAGCTGTTTTTT; cdr3_aa: CASSLEVGGELFF
clone_size: NA; v_call: TRBV28; j_call: TRBJ2-2; cdr3_length: 17; d_call: TRBD2; cdr3_nt: TGTGCCAGCAATCCAGGGACTAGCGGGAGAAACACCGGGGAGCTGTTTTTT; cdr3_aa: CASNPGTSGRNTGELFF
clone_size: NA; v_call: TRBV21-1; j_call: TRBJ1-1; cdr3_length: 10; d_call: NA; cdr3_nt: TGTGCGGGGGGTAAGCCTGAAGCTTTCTTT; cdr3_aa: CAGGKPEAFF
clone_size: NA; v_call: TRBV19; j_call: TRBJ1-5; cdr3_length: 15; d_call: NA; cdr3_nt: TGTGCCAGTAGCAACGGGCGGACTTTAGGGCAGCCCCAGCATTTT; cdr3_aa: CASSNGRTLGQPQHF
clone_size: NA; v_call: TRBV19; j_call: TRBJ2-7; cdr3_length: 15; d_call: NA; cdr3_nt: TGTGCCAGTAGTATCGTGGTTGGCAGTTCCTACGAGCAGTACTTC; cdr3_aa: CASSIVVGSSYEQYF
clone_size: NA; v_call: TRBV28; j_call: TRBJ2-7; cdr3_length: 15; d_call: TRBD1; cdr3_nt: TGTGCCAGCAGTTTACGGGACAGCCCTCGGGCCGAGCAGTACTTC; cdr3_aa: CASSLRDSPRAEQYF
clone_size: NA; v_call: TRBV30; j_call: TRBJ1-2; cdr3_length: 13; d_call: NA; cdr3_nt: TGTGCCTGGAGTGACCAGGAAAACTATGGCTACACCTTC; cdr3_aa: CAWSDQENYGYTF
clone_size: NA; v_call: TRBV5-1; j_call: TRBJ2-1; cdr3_length: 13; d_call: NA; cdr3_nt: TGCGCCAGCAGCCTGGGACGGGACAATGAGCAGTTCTTC; cdr3_aa: CASSLGRDNEQFF
clone_size: NA; v_call: TRBV7-6; j_call: TRBJ2-2; cdr3_length: 13; d_call: NA; cdr3_nt: TGTGCCAGCAGCTTGAATTTCGCCGGGGAGCTGTTTTTT; cdr3_aa: CASSLNFAGELFF
clone_size: NA; v_call: TRBV19; j_call: TRBJ1-1; cdr3_length: 15; d_call: TRBD1; cdr3_nt: TGTGCCAGTAGTAGAACCGGGACAGGGAACACTGAAGCTTTCTTT; cdr3_aa: CASSRTGTGNTEAFF
clone_size: NA; v_call: TRBV20-1; j_call: TRBJ2-7; cdr3_length: 11; d_call: NA; cdr3_nt: TGCTCCACACAGAGTCACTACGAGCAGTACTTC; cdr3_aa: CSTQSHYEQYF
clone_size: NA; v_call: TRBV19; j_call: TRBJ2-3; cdr3_length: 17; d_call: TRBD2; cdr3_nt: TGTGCCAGTAGCGTCCTTAGCGGGAGGGCGGGCACAGATACGCAGTATTTT; cdr3_aa: CASSVLSGRAGTDTQYF
clone_size: NA; v_call: TRBV10-3; j_call: TRBJ2-7; cdr3_length: 16; d_call: TRBD1; cdr3_nt: TGTGCCATCAGTGAGTCGATGAGGACAGGGCACTACGAGCAGTACTTC; cdr3_aa: CAISESMRTGHYEQYF
clone_size: NA; v_call: TRBV14; j_call: TRBJ2-6; cdr3_length: 18; d_call: TRBD1; cdr3_nt: TGTGCCAGCAGCCCGGGGACAGGGGCCCCTACGGGGGCCAACGTCCTGACTTTC; cdr3_aa: CASSPGTGAPTGANVLTF
clone_size: NA; v_call: TRBV19; j_call: TRBJ2-2; cdr3_length: 14; d_call: NA; cdr3_nt: TGTGCCAGTAGTATGCAGGGAACAGCCGGGGAGCTGTTTTTT; cdr3_aa: CASSMQGTAGELFF
clone_size: NA; v_call: TRBV2; j_call: TRBJ2-7; cdr3_length: 12; d_call: NA; cdr3_nt: TGTGCCAGCAGCGGCCTCCTCCACGAGCAGTACTTC; cdr3_aa: CASSGLLHEQYF
clone_size: NA; v_call: TRBV25-1; j_call: TRBJ2-1; cdr3_length: 16; d_call: TRBD2; cdr3_nt: TGTGCCAGCAGTGAACTTGCGGGAGAGGCCTACAATGAGCAGTTCTTC; cdr3_aa: CASSELAGEAYNEQFF
clone_size: NA; v_call: TRBV4-2; j_call: TRBJ2-5; cdr3_length: 17; d_call: TRBD2; cdr3_nt: TGTGCCAGCAGCCAAGTTTGGTCGGGAGGGACTGGAGAGACCCAGTACTTC; cdr3_aa: CASSQVWSGGTGETQYF
clone_size: NA; v_call: TRBV7-9; j_call: TRBJ2-3; cdr3_length: 14; d_call: NA; cdr3_nt: TGTGCCAGCGCACGGGCGGGGGCAACAGATACGCAGTATTTT; cdr3_aa: CASARAGATDTQYF
clone_size: NA; v_call: TRBV6-1; j_call: TRBJ2-3; cdr3_length: 19; d_call: TRBD2; cdr3_nt: TGTGCCAGCAGTGCTCCGGGACTAGCGGGAGGCAGTCTATCAGATACGCAGTATTTT; cdr3_aa: CASSAPGLAGGSLSDTQYF
clone_size: NA; v_call: TRBV28; j_call: TRBJ2-7; cdr3_length: 13; d_call: NA; cdr3_nt: TGTGCCAGCAGACAGACAACATTGGCTGAGCAGTACTTC; cdr3_aa: CASRQTTLAEQYF
clone_size: NA; v_call: TRBV9; j_call: TRBJ2-7; cdr3_length: 15; d_call: TRBD2; cdr3_nt: TGTGCCAGCAGCGTAGAGCCTAGCGGGTACTACGAGCAGTACTTC; cdr3_aa: CASSVEPSGYYEQYF
clone_size: NA; v_call: TRBV18; j_call: TRBJ2-5; cdr3_length: 15; d_call: NA; cdr3_nt: TGTGCCAGCTCACCACGGAGCCCCGATGGGGAGACCCAGTACTTC; cdr3_aa: CASSPRSPDGETQYF
clone_size: NA; v_call: TRBV6-6; j_call: TRBJ1-6; cdr3_length: 15; d_call: TRBD1; cdr3_nt: TGTGCCAGCAGCGAACCGGGACAGGGGAGTTCACCCCTCCACTTT; cdr3_aa: CASSEPGQGSSPLHF
clone_size: once; v_call: TRBV28; j_call: TRBJ2-1; cdr3_length: 14; d_call: NA; cdr3_nt: TGTGCCAGCAGTTGGCTTAGAGGGACGAATGAGCAGTTCTTC; cdr3_aa: CASSWLRGTNEQFF